This TCR beta chain derives from a study of control samples from healthy donors and cancer patients. TCRdb keeps only in-frame clones here, not all; method: immunoSEQ multiplex PCR. The sample holds fewer than 100,000 clones, almost 85% seen once. The clonotype comes from a man aged 60-69 years in good health. The sequenced sample consisted of blood.

The CDR3: CASCGGGYGNSPLHF. The CDR3 DNA follows: TGTGCCAGCTGCGGTGGGGGTTATGGTAATTCACCCCTCCACTTT. The rearrangement links TRBV6-5 to TRBJ1-6; D is possibly TRBD1 (5 bases). Trimming took 8 bases from V and 6 from J, leaving 17 bases between them. CDR1 and CDR2 from the germline V gene are MNHEY and SVGAGI. CDR3 size: 15 residues.